The 13 T cell receptor beta chains in this list originate from one sample, sequenced in a study of radiation and T cells in renal cell carcinoma. The protocol was immunoSEQ multiplex PCR, while the TCRdb copy is restricted to in-frame clones and leaves out a portion. The sample holds some 150,000 clones, roughly 90% seen once. Time point meaning: blood 2 weeks post-SBRT. Documented treatment: 15 Gy SBRT to primary tumor, nephrectomy 4 weeks later. Sequencing used blood, obtained from a patient whose treatment included radiotherapy and nephrectomy. These TCRs come from a woman aged 45-60 years with renal cell carcinoma.

V usage is TRBV18 and J usage is TRBJ2-7, with D perhaps TRBD1 (6 bases). Germline V gives CDR1 KGHSH, CDR2 LQKENI. Trimming cost V 6 bases and J 7 bases, with 19 bases left between them. CDR3 length equals 14 residues. The CDR3 protein is CASSLHVEGVEQYF. The CDR3 DNA is TGTGCCAGCTCCCTTCACGTTGAGGGGGTGGAGCAGTACTTC.

V and J are TRBV11-2 and TRBJ2-1; TRBD1 matches 9 bases. Germline V gene data show CDR1 as SGHAT and CDR2 as FQNNGV. V dropped 5 bases and J dropped 7; count of bases not matched to a gene: 12. The CDR3 length is 16 residues. CDR3 region: CASSAYRGRGGNEQFF. CDR3 coding DNA: TGTGCCAGCAGCGCCTACAGGGGGCGGGGTGGGAATGAGCAGTTCTTC.

V is TRBV5-1 and J is TRBJ1-5, with TRBD1 matching 7 bases. The CDR3 sequence is 15 residues long. After removal of 2 bases from V and 3 bases from J, the junction contained 5 bases not matched to a gene. Germline V gene sequence: CDR1 SGHRS, CDR2 YFSETQ. The CDR3 reads CASSLVTGPNQPQHF. CDR3 coding DNA: TGCGCCAGCAGCTTAGTGACAGGGCCCAATCAGCCCCAGCATTTT.

This chain connects TRBV9 to TRBJ2-1, with a possible D match to TRBD1 (7 bases). Trimming removed 4 bases at V and 0 bases at J, with 14 bases between. Germline CDR1 SGDLS, CDR2 YYNGEE. This CDR3 spans 16 amino acids. The CDR3 here is CASSSAGTASYNEQFF. The CDR3, as DNA: TGTGCCAGCAGCTCCGCGGGGACAGCCTCCTACAATGAGCAGTTCTTC.

The chain links TRBV29-1 to TRBJ2-3, with TRBD1 matching 8 bases. In germline, CDR1 is SQVTM, CDR2 ANQGSEA. Trimming took 5 bases from V and 4 from J; bases not matched to a gene: 8. CDR3 length: 14 amino acids. CDR3 loop: CSVNGQGAADTQYF. For the CDR3, the DNA is TGCAGCGTTAATGGTCAGGGGGCGGCAGATACGCAGTATTTT.

The V call is TRBV5-1, the J call TRBJ1-1; no reliable D call. V was cut by 0 bases and J by 11 bases, with 8 bases left in between. The CDR3 is 11 amino acids. Germline CDR1 and CDR2: SGHRS and YFSETQ. This CDR3 reads CASSLDNVAFF. The CDR3 bases are TGCGCCAGCAGCTTGGATAACGTGGCTTTCTTT.

The J gene is TRBJ2-1, the V gene TRBV18; 12 bases match TRBD2. Germline loops: CDR1 KGHSH, CDR2 LQKENI. The CDR3 length is 16 residues. V was pared by 3 bases and J by 5 bases, with 5 bases of the junction left unmatched. The CDR3 loop is CASSPSSGGVDNEQFF. The CDR3, as DNA: TGTGCCAGCTCACCTTCTAGCGGGGGGGTCGACAATGAGCAGTTCTTC.

The V call is TRBV19, the J call TRBJ1-2; D not certain. This CDR3 contains 13 residues. V lost 4 bases to trimming and J lost 9 bases, with 15 bases between them. Looked up from germline, CDR1 is LNHDA and CDR2 is SQIVND (reference sequence). This CDR3 reads CASSRERIWSYTF. For the CDR3, the DNA is TGTGCCAGTAGTAGGGAGAGAATATGGAGCTACACCTTC.

The V call is TRBV5-1, the J call TRBJ1-4; D possibly corresponds to TRBD1 (6 bases). The CDR3 is 16 residues long. Trimming took 0 bases from V and 8 from J, leaving 17 bases between them. Germline CDR1 and CDR2: SGHRS and YFSETQ. In DNA form, the CDR3 reads TGCGCCAGCAGCTTGGTCCTACTGGGGGCCGAAGAAAAACTGTTTTTT. It encodes CASSLVLLGAEEKLFF.

This clone was seen a single time. The chain uses TRBV5-1 and TRBJ2-1; 14 bases fit TRBD2. Trimming cost V 4 bases and J 0 bases; bases outside gene matches: 6. Germline CDR1 is SGHRS and CDR2 is YFSETQ. This CDR3 comprises 18 residues. The CDR3 reads CASSNGLAGGHSYNEQFF. CDR3 nucleotides: TGCGCCAGCAGCAATGGACTAGCGGGGGGCCACTCCTACAATGAGCAGTTCTTC.

Here the CDR3 reads CASSTTVYYEQYF. The DNA for the CDR3 is TGTGCCAGCAGTACGACAGTCTACTACGAGCAGTACTTC. This sequence joins TRBV7-9 and TRBJ2-7; D is perhaps TRBD1 (5 bases). Germline assignment: CDR1 SEHNR and CDR2 FQNEAQ (reference sequence). The CDR3 loop spans 13 amino acids. Between the trimmed V and J ends, which lost 6 bases and 3 bases, there was a span of 12 bases.

The V gene is TRBV7-2, the J gene TRBJ2-1; 9 bases agree with TRBD2. In germline, CDR1 is SGHTA, CDR2 FQGNSA. V was clipped by 3 bases and J by 2 bases; unmatched bases: 8. The CDR3 sequence is 17 residues long. The CDR3 DNA reads TGTGCCAGCAGCTTCACCGTAGCGGGGGACCCCTACAATGAGCAGTTCTTC. This gives the protein CASSFTVAGDPYNEQFF.

The V gene is TRBV9, the J gene TRBJ2-7, with unresolved D. There are 12 residues in the CDR3. Trimming left V 0 bases short and J 8 bases short, with 9 bases between. Germline CDR1 SGDLS, CDR2 YYNGEE. DNA for the CDR3: TGTGCCAGCAGCGTAGAGGGTAGCCAGCAGTACTTC. Translated, it gives CASSVEGSQQYF.